This TCR beta chain was identified during a study of OX40 agonist ivuxolimab in advanced cancers. Here immunoSEQ multiplex PCR was the method, and the copy in TCRdb shows in-frame clones only, minus some. In the table there are 50,000 to 75,000 clones, around 88% of which are singletons. This CDR3 contains 13 residues. Germline CDR1 and CDR2: SGHKS and YYEKEE (reference sequence). V dropped 10 bases and J dropped 2 bases, with 16 bases sitting between them. This clonotype was sampled from an adult with an advanced solid tumor such as melanoma, head and neck, liver or kidney cancer. The chain recombines TRBV5-5 with TRBJ2-7, with a weak D call TRBD1 (6 bases). The sequenced sample was CD4+ or CD8+ T cells sorted from blood, obtained in a trial of the OX40 agonist ivuxolimab. CDR3 protein: CAGAQGIPYEQYF. The CDR3 nucleotides are TGTGCCGGGGCCCAGGGGATCCCCTACGAGCAGTACTTC.